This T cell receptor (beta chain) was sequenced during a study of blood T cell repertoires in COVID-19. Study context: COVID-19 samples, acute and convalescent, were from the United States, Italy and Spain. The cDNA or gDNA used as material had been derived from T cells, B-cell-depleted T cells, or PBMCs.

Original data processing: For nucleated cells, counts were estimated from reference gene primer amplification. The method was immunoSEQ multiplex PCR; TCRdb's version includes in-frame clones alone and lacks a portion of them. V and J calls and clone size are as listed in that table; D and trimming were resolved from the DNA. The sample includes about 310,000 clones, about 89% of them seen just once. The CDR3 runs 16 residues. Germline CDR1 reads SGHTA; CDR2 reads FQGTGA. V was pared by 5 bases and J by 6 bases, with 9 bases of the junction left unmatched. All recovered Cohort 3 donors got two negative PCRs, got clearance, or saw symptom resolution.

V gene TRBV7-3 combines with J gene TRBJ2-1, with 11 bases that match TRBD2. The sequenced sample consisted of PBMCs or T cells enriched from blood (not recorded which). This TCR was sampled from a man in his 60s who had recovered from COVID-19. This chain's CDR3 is CASSPSGTSGFNEQFF. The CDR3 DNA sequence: TGTGCCAGCAGCCCCTCCGGGACTAGCGGATTCAATGAGCAGTTCTTC.